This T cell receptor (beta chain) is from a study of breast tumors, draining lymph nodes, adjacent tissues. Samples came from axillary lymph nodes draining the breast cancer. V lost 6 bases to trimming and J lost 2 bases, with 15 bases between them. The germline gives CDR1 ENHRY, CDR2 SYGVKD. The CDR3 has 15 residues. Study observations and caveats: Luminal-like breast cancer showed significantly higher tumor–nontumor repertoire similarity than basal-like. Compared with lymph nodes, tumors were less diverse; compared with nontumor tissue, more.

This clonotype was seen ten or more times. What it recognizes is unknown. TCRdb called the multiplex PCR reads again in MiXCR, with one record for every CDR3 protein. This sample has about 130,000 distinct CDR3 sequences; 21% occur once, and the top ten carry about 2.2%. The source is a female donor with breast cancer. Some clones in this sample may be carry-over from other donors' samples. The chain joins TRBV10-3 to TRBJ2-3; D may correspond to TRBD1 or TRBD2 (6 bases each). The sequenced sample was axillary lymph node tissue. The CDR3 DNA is TGTGCCATCAGATACCACAGGGAGGCCACAGATACGCAGTATTTT. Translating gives CAIRYHREATDTQYF.